Following are 32 T cell receptor beta chains from one sample sequenced in a study of blood T cell repertoires in COVID-19. TCRdb's copy holds only in-frame clones and misses some; the assay was immunoSEQ multiplex PCR. The data contain 20,000 or so clones, 86% of them singletons. Sequencing was carried out using peripheral blood. These receptors came from a man between 65 and 80 years old with acute or convalescent COVID-19.

J is TRBJ2-5 and V is TRBV9, with D possibly matching TRBD2 (5 bases). Germline V gene sequence: CDR1 SGDLS, CDR2 YYNGEE. The CDR3 length is 14 residues. V shed 8 bases and J shed 5 bases, with 19 bases lying between them. As DNA, the CDR3 is TGTGCCAGTCCCACCCCGGCGGGTGGGGAGACCCAGTACTTC. It encodes CASPTPAGGETQYF.

The count of this clone is one. V is TRBV5-6 and J is TRBJ1-2; D is ambiguous. The germline CDR1 and CDR2 sequences are SGHDT and YYEEEE. The ends were cut back, 4 bases at V and 4 bases at J, with 11 bases in the middle. There are 13 residues in the CDR3. The CDR3 coding sequence is TGTGCCAGCAGCGATAGCCTATCCTATGGCTACACCTTC. This codes for CASSDSLSYGYTF. The entire variable domain, with the rest obtained from reference TRBV5-6 and TRBJ1-2, is as follows: DAGVTQSPTHLIKTRGQQVTLRCSPKSGHDTVSWYQQALGQGPQFIFQYYEEEERQRGNFPDRFSGHQFPNYSSELNVNALLLGDSALYLCASSDSLSYGYTFGSGTRLTVV.

This chain connects TRBV20-1 to TRBJ1-1; 9 bases are a match to TRBD1. V shed 3 bases, J shed 6 bases, and the junction held 8 bases outside the gene matches. Germline loops: CDR1 DFQATT, CDR2 SNEGSKA (reference sequence). This CDR3 has 14 amino acids. This CDR3 is CSASPPGQGPEAFF. The CDR3 DNA sequence: TGCAGTGCTAGTCCGCCGGGACAGGGCCCTGAAGCTTTCTTT.

The V call is TRBV7-2, the J call TRBJ2-3, with TRBD2 matching 7 bases. Germline V gives CDR1 SGHTA, CDR2 FQGNSA. The CDR3 totals 15 residues. The J segment lost 1 base and the V segment lost 1 base, leaving 2 bases of the junction unmatched. This CDR3 reads CASSLGGRGTDTQYF. The CDR3 nucleotides are TGTGCCAGCAGCTTAGGAGGGAGGGGCACAGATACGCAGTATTTT. The whole variable domain, remainder taken from reference TRBV7-2 and TRBJ2-3, is GAGVSQSPSNKVTEKGKDVELRCDPISGHTALYWYRQSLGQGLEFLIYFQGNSAPDKSGLPSDRFSAERTGGSVSTLTIQRTQQEDSAVYLCASSLGGRGTDTQYFGPGTRLTVL.

The rearrangement uses TRBV7-9 and TRBJ2-1; 8 bases are a match to TRBD2. V shed 5 bases, J shed 8 bases, and the junction held 8 bases outside the gene matches. CDR1 is SEHNR, CDR2 FQNEAQ, per germline (reference sequence). The CDR3 is 14 residues long. CDR3 nucleotides: TGTGCCAGCAGCCTCAGCGGGAGTAGTGATGAGCAGTTCTTC. It is translated as CASSLSGSSDEQFF.

The rearrangement joins TRBV15 to TRBJ1-5, with D uncertain. CDR3 size: 14 residues. Germline CDR1 and CDR2: LNHNV and YYDKDF (reference sequence). Trimming shortened V by 5 bases and J by 1 base, and 9 bases separated the two germline ends. The CDR3 protein is CATSRTESNQPQHF. Here the CDR3 DNA reads TGTGCCACCAGCCGAACGGAGAGCAATCAGCCCCAGCATTTT.

This chain links TRBV3-1 (or the pseudogene TRBV3-2) with TRBJ2-4; a possible D gene is TRBD1 (5 bases). V lost 1 base to trimming and J lost 8 bases, with 18 bases between them. This CDR3 has 16 residues. Looked up from germline, CDR1 is LGHDT and CDR2 is YNNKEL (reference sequence). The CDR3 DNA sequence: TGTGCCAGCAGCCAAGGGGTGCCCCGCAGGGCGGACATTCAGTACTTC. Residues: CASSQGVPRRADIQYF.

This chain links TRBV11-2 with TRBJ2-3; 9 nucleotides match TRBD1. After removal of 5 bases from V and 5 bases from J, the junction contained 20 bases not matched to a gene. This CDR3 comprises 19 residues. The germline V gene encodes CDR1 SGHAT and CDR2 FQNNGV. The CDR3 bases are TGTGCCAGCAGCCCGGACGCCCATTATACAGGGGGCAGTGAAGATACGCAGTATTTT. This sequence encodes CASSPDAHYTGGSEDTQYF.

This CDR3 reads CASSPPGDGYTF. CDR3 nucleotide sequence: TGTGCCAGCAGCCCCCCCGGGGATGGCTACACCTTC. The gene calls are TRBV7-9 and TRBJ1-2; D is undetermined. In germline, CDR1 is SEHNR, CDR2 FQNEAQ (reference sequence). V lost 5 bases to trimming and J lost 6 bases, with 10 bases between them. The CDR3 contains 12 residues.

This clone was found a few times. This sequence joins TRBV29-1 and TRBJ1-4, with 10 bases identical to TRBD1. The germline V gene encodes CDR1 SQVTM and CDR2 ANQGSEA. The CDR3 is 13 amino acids. CDR3 sequence: CSITGTGAEKLFF. The CDR3 DNA reads as TGCAGTATAACCGGGACAGGGGCTGAAAAACTGTTTTTT.

The chain combines TRBV7-3 with TRBJ2-7; weak D call: TRBD2 (6 bases). The germline V gene encodes CDR1 SGHTA and CDR2 FQGTGA. The length of the CDR3 is 17 residues. The ends were cut back, 6 bases at V and 2 bases at J, with 23 bases in the middle. In DNA, the CDR3 is TGTGCCAGCAGACCGACATATAGCGGCGGGATAACCTACGAGCAGTACTTC. It encodes CASRPTYSGGITYEQYF.

This clone was observed a handful of times. This rearrangement joins TRBV28 to TRBJ2-7; 7 nucleotides align to TRBD2. Germline V gene lookup returns CDR1 MDHEN and CDR2 SYDVKM. The CDR3 covers 15 residues. V gave up 4 bases and J gave up 2 bases; unmatched junction bases: 8. This chain's CDR3 is CASSSYGTMAYEQYF. CDR3 nucleotide sequence: TGTGCCAGCAGTTCATACGGGACTATGGCCTACGAGCAGTACTTC.

The chain links TRBV7-2 to TRBJ1-5; 9 bases are a match to TRBD1. The CDR3 length is 15 residues. The V gene's germline CDR1 is SGHTA and CDR2 FQGNSA. V shed 5 bases and J 2 bases; nucleotides not matched to a gene: 4. DNA of the CDR3: TGTGCCAGCAGCCCAGACAGGGGGGGCAATCAGCCCCAGCATTTT. Its translation: CASSPDRGGNQPQHF.

The V call is TRBV7-9, the J call TRBJ1-2; D uncertain. The CDR3 spans 17 residues. Trimming shortened V by 10 bases and J by 0 bases, and 24 bases separated the two germline ends. Germline V gene sequence: CDR1 SEHNR, CDR2 FQNEAQ (reference sequence). This CDR3 is CATTPRLLQNSNYGYTF. In DNA form, the CDR3 reads TGTGCCACCACCCCGCGATTATTACAGAATTCTAACTATGGCTACACCTTC.

The rearrangement joins TRBV7-2 to TRBJ2-2; TRBD1 matches at 10 bases. The germline V gene encodes CDR1 SGHTA and CDR2 FQGNSA. Unmatched junction bases numbered 3, after V lost 7 bases and J lost 4 bases. There are 14 residues in the CDR3. In nucleotides, the CDR3 is TGTGCCAGCAAGTGGGACAGGGGCACCGGGGAGCTGTTTTTT. It specifies CASKWDRGTGELFF.

This clone was detected once. The chain recombines TRBV6-1 with TRBJ2-3, with TRBD2 matching 10 bases. CDR3 size: 18 residues. The germline CDR1 and CDR2 sequences are MNHNS and SASEGT. The V gene end was trimmed by 1 base and the J gene end by 5 bases; junction bases not matched to a gene: 12. CDR3 loop: CASSEVVSGRPIRDTQYF. For the CDR3, the DNA is TGTGCCAGCAGTGAAGTTGTTAGCGGGAGGCCTATTAGAGATACGCAGTATTTT.

V and J are TRBV5-6 and TRBJ2-3, with 15 nucleotides matching TRBD2. The trim removed 0 bases at V and 12 bases at J, leaving 8 bases unmatched. Germline V gives CDR1 SGHDT, CDR2 YYEEEE. This CDR3 is 16 amino acids long. The CDR3 region is CASSLGQGTSGRPQYF. The CDR3 DNA reads as TGTGCCAGCAGCTTGGGACAGGGGACTAGCGGGAGGCCCCAGTATTTT. Combining the CDR3 with reference TRBV5-6 and TRBJ2-3 gives the whole variable domain DAGVTQSPTHLIKTRGQQVTLRCSPKSGHDTVSWYQQALGQGPQFIFQYYEEEERQRGNFPDRFSGHQFPNYSSELNVNALLLGDSALYLCASSLGQGTSGRPQYFGPGTRLTVL.

This clone was recorded once. The chain joins TRBV5-1 to TRBJ1-2; the D gene is possibly TRBD1 (5 bases). V gave up 0 bases and J gave up 6 bases, with 12 bases separating them. Germline CDR1 reads SGHRS; CDR2 reads YFSETQ. CDR3 size: 14 residues. Here the CDR3 DNA reads TGCGCCAGCAGCTTGGAGAGGGGAGGGGATGGCTACACCTTC. Its translation is CASSLERGGDGYTF.

CDR3 nucleotide sequence: TGTGCCAGCAGCCTTCTCGAGAACTACAATGAGCAGTTCTTC. Translating it yields CASSLLENYNEQFF. This chain connects TRBV28 to TRBJ2-1; no clear D gene. Trimming cost V 6 bases and J 3 bases, with 12 bases left between them. From germline, CDR1 is MDHEN and CDR2 SYDVKM. CDR3 size: 14 residues.

The genes are TRBV28 and TRBJ2-7; the match to TRBD2 covers 9 bases. CDR1 is MDHEN, CDR2 SYDVKM, per germline. V trimming: 8 bases; J trimming: 6 bases; junction bases outside the gene matches: 5. This CDR3 region has 12 residues. CDR3 in amino acids: CASQGLASEQYF. CDR3 bases: TGTGCCAGCCAGGGACTAGCCTCCGAGCAGTACTTC. Using reference TRBV28 and TRBJ2-7 for the parts outside the CDR3, the full variable domain is DVKVTQSSRYLVKRTGEKVFLECVQDMDHENMFWYRQDPGLGLRLIYFSYDVKMKEKGDIPEGYSVSREKKERFSLILESASTNQTSMYLCASQGLASEQYFGPGTRLTVT.

The chain uses TRBV7-3 and TRBJ2-2, with D maybe TRBD1 (6 bases). Deletions cut 0 bases from V and 5 bases from J, with 10 bases between. The CDR3 sequence is 15 residues long. CDR1 is SGHTA and CDR2 is FQGTGA in the germline V gene. The CDR3 region has the DNA TGTGCCAGCAGCTTAACGAGGGGGATAACCGGGGAGCTGTTTTTT. This translates into CASSLTRGITGELFF.

The CDR3 is CASKGEAAPNSPLHF. In DNA, the CDR3 is TGTGCCAGCAAAGGGGAGGCGGCGCCAAATTCACCCCTCCACTTT. This chain joins TRBV2 and TRBJ1-6; the D gene is possibly TRBD1 (5 bases). V lost 7 bases and J lost 7, with 17 bases in between. The CDR3 is made up of 15 amino acids. The germline V gene encodes CDR1 SNHLY and CDR2 FYNNEI. Combining the CDR3 with reference TRBV2 and TRBJ1-6 gives the whole variable domain EPEVTQTPSHQVTQMGQEVILRCVPISNHLYFYWYRQILGQKVEFLVSFYNNEISEKSEIFDDQFSVERPDGSNFTLKIRSTKLEDSAMYFCASKGEAAPNSPLHFGNGTRLTVT.

The chain recombines TRBV7-2 with TRBJ1-4, with TRBD1 as a possible D gene (5 bases). The CDR3 loop spans 14 amino acids. Germline assignment: CDR1 SGHTA and CDR2 FQGNSA. V lost 1 base and J 6 bases, leaving 9 bases between the germline ends. The DNA of the CDR3 is TGTGCCAGCAGCTTAGGCGGGGCCGATGAAAAACTGTTTTTT. It encodes CASSLGGADEKLFF.

This sequence joins TRBV6-1 and TRBJ2-7, with D uncertain. V lost 1 base to trimming and J lost 3 bases, with 10 bases between them. The CDR3 runs 14 residues. CDR1 and CDR2 from the germline V gene are MNHNS and SASEGT. The CDR3 DNA reads as TGTGCCAGCAGTGAAGGGGCCAGATACTACGAGCAGTACTTC. Its protein product is CASSEGARYYEQYF.

The chain has TRBV24-1 and TRBJ1-2; possibly TRBD1 for D (5 bases). CDR3 size: 14 residues. Trimming left V 1 base short and J 8 bases short, with 13 bases between. Germline values: CDR1 KGHDR, CDR2 SFDVKD. The CDR3 DNA follows: TGTGCCACCAGTGATTTAGGCCAGGGAGGCGGCTACACCTTC. Translation: CATSDLGQGGGYTF.

J is TRBJ1-4 and V is TRBV28; D is unresolved. Germline V gives CDR1 MDHEN, CDR2 SYDVKM. Trimming cost V 3 bases and J 7 bases, with 3 bases left between them. CDR3 length equals 11 residues. CDR3 sequence: CASSFSEKLFF. CDR3 DNA sequence: TGTGCCAGCAGTTTCAGTGAAAAACTGTTTTTT.

The chain employs TRBV2 and TRBJ2-1; 9 nucleotides agree with TRBD2. J lost 4 bases, V lost 7 bases, and 5 bases had no gene match. The CDR3 is 14 amino acids. The germline gives CDR1 SNHLY, CDR2 FYNNEI. CDR3 DNA: TGTGCCAGCACTATGGCGGGAGGGTACAATGAGCAGTTCTTC. It is translated as CASTMAGGYNEQFF.

DNA for the CDR3: TGTGCCAGCAGCCTACAGGTCAATCAGCCCCAGCATTTT. Amino acid sequence: CASSLQVNQPQHF. This chain links TRBV7-2 with TRBJ1-5; perhaps TRBD1 as D (5 bases). Between the trimmed V and J ends, which lost 5 bases and 3 bases, there was a span of 8 bases. Germline assignment: CDR1 SGHTA and CDR2 FQGNSA. This CDR3 comprises 13 residues. The complete variable domain, with remaining parts taken from reference TRBV7-2 and TRBJ1-5, reads GAGVSQSPSNKVTEKGKDVELRCDPISGHTALYWYRQSLGQGLEFLIYFQGNSAPDKSGLPSDRFSAERTGGSVSTLTIQRTQQEDSAVYLCASSLQVNQPQHFGDGTRLSIL.

For the CDR3, the DNA is TGTGCCAGCAGTTCCAAGGACAGGGCCAGCACAGATACGCAGTATTTT. Encoded protein: CASSSKDRASTDTQYF. The chain combines TRBV5-4 with TRBJ2-3; TRBD1 agrees at 8 bases. CDR3 length: 16 amino acids. The V and J ends lost 5 bases and 0 bases, in that order; junction bases with no gene match: 8. Germline loops: CDR1 SGHNT, CDR2 YYREEE (reference sequence).

The rearrangement joins TRBV4-2 to TRBJ1-2; 9 nucleotides align to TRBD1. CDR1 and CDR2 (germline): LGHNA, YNFKEQ. The CDR3 is made up of 14 amino acids. V was clipped by 0 bases and J by 8 bases; unmatched bases: 4. The CDR3 sequence: CASSQDVDRGGYTF. The CDR3 DNA reads TGTGCCAGCAGCCAAGATGTGGACAGGGGCGGCTACACCTTC.

The chain is built from TRBV3-1 (or the pseudogene TRBV3-2) and TRBJ2-2, with D uncertain. Trimming stripped 1 base from V and 6 bases from J, with 6 bases between. The CDR3 has 13 amino acids. CDR1 and CDR2 (germline): LGHDT, YNNKEL (reference sequence). The CDR3 region has the DNA TGTGCCAGCAGCCAAGGGAGCGCCGGGGAGCTGTTTTTT. Translation: CASSQGSAGELFF.

The rearrangement joins TRBV19 to TRBJ2-1, with TRBD2 matching 14 bases. The CDR3 loop spans 16 amino acids. The V segment lost 6 bases and the J segment 3 bases; nucleotides outside the gene matches: 4. CDR1 LNHDA and CDR2 SQIVND come from the germline V gene (reference sequence). CDR3 bases: TGTGCCAGTAGGGGACTAGCGGGAGTTAACTACAATGAGCAGTTCTTC. Protein: CASRGLAGVNYNEQFF. Together with reference TRBV19 and TRBJ2-1, the CDR3 gives the full variable domain: DGGITQSPKYLFRKEGQNVTLSCEQNLNHDAMYWYRQDPGQGLRLIYYSQIVNDFQKGDIAEGYSVSREKKESFPLTVTSAQKNPTAFYLCASRGLAGVNYNEQFFGPGTRLTVL.